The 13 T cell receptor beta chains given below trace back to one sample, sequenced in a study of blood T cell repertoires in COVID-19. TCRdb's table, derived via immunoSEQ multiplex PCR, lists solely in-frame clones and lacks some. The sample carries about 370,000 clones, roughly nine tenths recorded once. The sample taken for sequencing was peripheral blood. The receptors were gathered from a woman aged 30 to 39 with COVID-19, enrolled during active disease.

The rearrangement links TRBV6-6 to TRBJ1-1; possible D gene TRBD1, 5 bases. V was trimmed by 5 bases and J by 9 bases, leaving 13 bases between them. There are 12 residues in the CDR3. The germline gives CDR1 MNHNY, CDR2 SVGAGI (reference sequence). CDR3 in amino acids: CASSGPQGQAFF. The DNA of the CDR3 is TGTGCCAGCAGTGGGCCCCAGGGCCAAGCTTTCTTT.

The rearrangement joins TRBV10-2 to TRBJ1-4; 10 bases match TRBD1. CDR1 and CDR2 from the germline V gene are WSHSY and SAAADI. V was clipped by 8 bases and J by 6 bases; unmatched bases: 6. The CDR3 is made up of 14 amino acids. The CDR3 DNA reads TGCGCCAGCTCCCCCGGGACAGGGGATGAAAAACTGTTTTTT. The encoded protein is CASSPGTGDEKLFF.

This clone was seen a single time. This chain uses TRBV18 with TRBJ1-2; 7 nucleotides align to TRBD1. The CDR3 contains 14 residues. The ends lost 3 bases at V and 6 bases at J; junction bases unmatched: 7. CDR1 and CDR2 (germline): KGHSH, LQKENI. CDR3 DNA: TGTGCCAGCTCACCGGAAAACAGGGGAAATGGCTACACCTTC. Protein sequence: CASSPENRGNGYTF.

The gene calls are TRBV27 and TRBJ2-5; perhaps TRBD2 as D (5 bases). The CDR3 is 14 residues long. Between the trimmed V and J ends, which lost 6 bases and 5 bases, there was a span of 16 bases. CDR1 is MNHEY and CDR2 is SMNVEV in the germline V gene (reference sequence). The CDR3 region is CASSPIPSGETQYF. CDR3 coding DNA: TGTGCCAGCAGCCCCATTCCGTCGGGGGAGACCCAGTACTTC.

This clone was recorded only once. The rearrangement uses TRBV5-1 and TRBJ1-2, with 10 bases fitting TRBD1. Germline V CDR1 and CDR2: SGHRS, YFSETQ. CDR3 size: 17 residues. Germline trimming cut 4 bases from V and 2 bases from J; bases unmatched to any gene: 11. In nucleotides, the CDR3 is TGCGCCAGCAGCCTCGGACCGGGACAGGGGACCAACTATGGCTACACCTTC. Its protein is CASSLGPGQGTNYGYTF.

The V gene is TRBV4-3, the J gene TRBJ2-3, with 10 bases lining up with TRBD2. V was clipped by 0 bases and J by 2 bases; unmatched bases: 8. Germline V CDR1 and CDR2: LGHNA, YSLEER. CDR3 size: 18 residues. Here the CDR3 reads CASSQDSGSGGTTDTQYF. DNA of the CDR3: TGCGCCAGCAGCCAAGATTCGGGTAGCGGGGGGACCACAGATACGCAGTATTTT.

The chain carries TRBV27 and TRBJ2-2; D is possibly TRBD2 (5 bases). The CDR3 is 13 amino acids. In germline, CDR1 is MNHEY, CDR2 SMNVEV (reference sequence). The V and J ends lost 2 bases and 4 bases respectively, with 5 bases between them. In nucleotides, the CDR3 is TGTGCCAGCAGTTTAGGGAGCACCGGGGAGCTGTTTTTT. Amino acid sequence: CASSLGSTGELFF.

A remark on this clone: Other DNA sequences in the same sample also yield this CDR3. In DNA, the CDR3 is TGTGCCAGCAGCCAAGTAGGTACTAGCGGCACAGATACGCAGTATTTT. This codes for CASSQVGTSGTDTQYF. V and J are TRBV3-1 (or the pseudogene TRBV3-2) and TRBJ2-3; 7 bases align to TRBD2. CDR3 length equals 16 residues. V trimming: 1 base; J trimming: 1 base; junction bases outside the gene matches: 5. Germline V gene lookup returns CDR1 LGHDT and CDR2 YNNKEL (reference sequence).

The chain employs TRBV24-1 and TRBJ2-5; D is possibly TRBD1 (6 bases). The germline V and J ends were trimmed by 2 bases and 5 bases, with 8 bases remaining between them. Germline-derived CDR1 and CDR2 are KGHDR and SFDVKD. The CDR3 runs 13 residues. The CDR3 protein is CATSDWGRETQYF. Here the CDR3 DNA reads TGTGCCACCAGTGATTGGGGGCGGGAGACCCAGTACTTC.

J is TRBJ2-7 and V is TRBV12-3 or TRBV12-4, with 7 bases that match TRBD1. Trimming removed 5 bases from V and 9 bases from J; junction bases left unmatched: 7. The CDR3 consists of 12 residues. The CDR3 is CASSPTGVWQYF. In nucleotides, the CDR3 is TGTGCCAGCAGTCCCACAGGGGTTTGGCAGTACTTC.

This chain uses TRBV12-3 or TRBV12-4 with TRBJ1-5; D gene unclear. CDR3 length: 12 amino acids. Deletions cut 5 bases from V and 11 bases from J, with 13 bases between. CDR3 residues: CASSPGVMAQHF. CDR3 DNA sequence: TGTGCCAGCAGTCCGGGTGTGATGGCCCAGCATTTT.

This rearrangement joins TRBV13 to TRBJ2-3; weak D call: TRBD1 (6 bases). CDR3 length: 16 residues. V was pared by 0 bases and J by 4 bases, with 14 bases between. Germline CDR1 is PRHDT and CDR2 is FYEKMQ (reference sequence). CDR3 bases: TGTGCCAGCAGCTTAGGCCGTGGACAGAGGCCAGATACGCAGTATTTT. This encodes CASSLGRGQRPDTQYF.

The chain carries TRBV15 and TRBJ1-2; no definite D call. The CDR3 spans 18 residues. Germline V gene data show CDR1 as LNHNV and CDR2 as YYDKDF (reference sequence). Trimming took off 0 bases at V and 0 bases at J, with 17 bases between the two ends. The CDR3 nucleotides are TGTGCCACCAGCAGAGAGCCCTTATTCAGTAACCCTAACTATGGCTACACCTTC. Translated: CATSREPLFSNPNYGYTF. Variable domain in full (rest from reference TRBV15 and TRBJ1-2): DAMVIQNPRYQVTQFGKPVTLSCSQTLNHNVMYWYQQKSSQAPKLLFHYYDKDFNNEADTPDNFQSRRPNTSFCFLDIRSPGLGDTAMYLCATSREPLFSNPNYGYTFGSGTRLTVV.